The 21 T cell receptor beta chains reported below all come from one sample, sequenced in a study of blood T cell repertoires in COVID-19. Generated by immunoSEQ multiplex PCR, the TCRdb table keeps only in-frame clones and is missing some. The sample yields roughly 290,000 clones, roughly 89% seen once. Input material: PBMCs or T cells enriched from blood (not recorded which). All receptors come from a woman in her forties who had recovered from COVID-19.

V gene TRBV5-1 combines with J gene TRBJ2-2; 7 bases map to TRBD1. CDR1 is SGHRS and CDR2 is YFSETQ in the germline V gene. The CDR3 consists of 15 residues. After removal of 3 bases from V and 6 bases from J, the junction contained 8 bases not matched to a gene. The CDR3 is CASSSLTQGAGELFF. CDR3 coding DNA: TGCGCCAGCAGCTCTCTAACCCAGGGGGCCGGGGAGCTGTTTTTT.

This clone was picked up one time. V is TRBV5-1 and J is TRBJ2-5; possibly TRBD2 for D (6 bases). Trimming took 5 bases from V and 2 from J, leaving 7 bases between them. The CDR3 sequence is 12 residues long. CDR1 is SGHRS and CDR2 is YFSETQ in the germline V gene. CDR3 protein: CASREGQETQYF. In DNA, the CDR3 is TGCGCCAGCAGGGAGGGACAAGAGACCCAGTACTTC.

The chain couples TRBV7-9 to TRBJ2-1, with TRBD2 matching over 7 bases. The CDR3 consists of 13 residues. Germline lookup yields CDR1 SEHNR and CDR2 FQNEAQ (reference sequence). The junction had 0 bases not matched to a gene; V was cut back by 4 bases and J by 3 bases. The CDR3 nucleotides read TGTGCCAGCAGCTGGACTAGCTACAATGAGCAGTTCTTC. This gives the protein CASSWTSYNEQFF. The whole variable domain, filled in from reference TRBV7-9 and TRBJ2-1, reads DTGVSQNPRHKITKRGQNVTFRCDPISEHNRLYWYRQTLGQGPEFLTYFQNEAQLEKSRLLSDRFSAERPKGSFSTLEIQRTEQGDSAMYLCASSWTSYNEQFFGPGTRLTVL.

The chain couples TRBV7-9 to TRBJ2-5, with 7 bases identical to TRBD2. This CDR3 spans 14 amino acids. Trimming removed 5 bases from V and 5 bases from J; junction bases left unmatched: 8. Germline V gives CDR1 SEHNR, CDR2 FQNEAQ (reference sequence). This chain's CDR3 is CASSKAAGRETQYF. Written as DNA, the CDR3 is TGTGCCAGCAGCAAGGCAGCGGGGAGGGAGACCCAGTACTTC.

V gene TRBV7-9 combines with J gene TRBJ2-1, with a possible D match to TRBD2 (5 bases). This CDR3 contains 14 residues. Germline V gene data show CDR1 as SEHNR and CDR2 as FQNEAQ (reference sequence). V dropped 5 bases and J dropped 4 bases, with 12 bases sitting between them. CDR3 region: CASSPRTGYNEQFF. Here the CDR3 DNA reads TGTGCCAGCAGCCCCAGGACTGGATACAATGAGCAGTTCTTC.

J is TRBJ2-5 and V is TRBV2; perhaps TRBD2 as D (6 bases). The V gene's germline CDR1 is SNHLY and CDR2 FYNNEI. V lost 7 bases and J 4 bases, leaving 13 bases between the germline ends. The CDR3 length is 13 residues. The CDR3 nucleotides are TGTGCCAGCATACGGGAGAGAGGAGAGACCCAGTACTTC. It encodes CASIRERGETQYF.

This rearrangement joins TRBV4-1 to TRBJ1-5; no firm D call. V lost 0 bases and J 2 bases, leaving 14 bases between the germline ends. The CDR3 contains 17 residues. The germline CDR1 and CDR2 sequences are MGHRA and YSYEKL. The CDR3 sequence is CASSQDARGSGNQPQHF. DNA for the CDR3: TGCGCCAGCAGCCAAGATGCCAGAGGGAGCGGCAATCAGCCCCAGCATTTT.

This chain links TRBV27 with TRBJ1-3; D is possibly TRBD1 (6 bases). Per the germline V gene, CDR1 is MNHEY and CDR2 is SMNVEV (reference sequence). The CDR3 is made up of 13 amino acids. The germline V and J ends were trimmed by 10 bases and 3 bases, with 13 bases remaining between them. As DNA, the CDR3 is TGTGCCACCTCCCGGACAGATGGAAACACCATATATTTT. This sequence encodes CATSRTDGNTIYF.

CDR3 coding DNA: TGTGCCAGCACCGGGACAGTCAACACCGGGGAGCTGTTTTTT. Its translation: CASTGTVNTGELFF. The chain recombines TRBV27 with TRBJ2-2; TRBD1 matches at 7 bases. Germline CDR1 and CDR2: MNHEY and SMNVEV (reference sequence). V dropped 7 bases and J dropped 2; count of bases not matched to a gene: 4. This CDR3 is 14 amino acids long.

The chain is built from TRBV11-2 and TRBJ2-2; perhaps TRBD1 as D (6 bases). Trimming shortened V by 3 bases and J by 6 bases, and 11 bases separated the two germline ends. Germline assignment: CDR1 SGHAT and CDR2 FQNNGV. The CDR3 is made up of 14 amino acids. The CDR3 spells CASSFRQGSGELFF. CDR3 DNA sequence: TGTGCCAGCAGCTTTCGCCAGGGGTCCGGGGAGCTGTTTTTT.

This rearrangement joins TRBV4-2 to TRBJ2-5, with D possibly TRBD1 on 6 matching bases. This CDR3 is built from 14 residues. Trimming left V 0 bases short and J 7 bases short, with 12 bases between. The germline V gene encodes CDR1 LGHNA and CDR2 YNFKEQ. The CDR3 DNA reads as TGTGCCAGCAGCCAAGATCTAGGGGGAAGGACCCAGTACTTC. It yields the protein CASSQDLGGRTQYF.

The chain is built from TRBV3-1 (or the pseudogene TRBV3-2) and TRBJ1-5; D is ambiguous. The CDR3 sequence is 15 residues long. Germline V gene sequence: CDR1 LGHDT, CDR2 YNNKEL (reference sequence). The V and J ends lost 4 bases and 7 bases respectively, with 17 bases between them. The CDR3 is CASSPGDFAGQPQHF. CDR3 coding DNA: TGTGCCAGCAGCCCGGGAGATTTTGCGGGGCAGCCCCAGCATTTT.

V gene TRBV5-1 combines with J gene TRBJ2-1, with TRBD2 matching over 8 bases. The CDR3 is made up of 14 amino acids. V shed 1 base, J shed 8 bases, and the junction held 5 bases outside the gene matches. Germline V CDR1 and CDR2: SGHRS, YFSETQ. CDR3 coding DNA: TGCGCCAGCAGCTTGCTAGCGGGCCCCGATGAGCAGTTCTTC. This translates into CASSLLAGPDEQFF.

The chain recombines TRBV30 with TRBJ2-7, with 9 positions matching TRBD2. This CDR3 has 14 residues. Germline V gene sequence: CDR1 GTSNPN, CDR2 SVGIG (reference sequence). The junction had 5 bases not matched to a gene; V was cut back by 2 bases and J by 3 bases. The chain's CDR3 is CAWSKGTSLYEQYF. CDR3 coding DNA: TGTGCCTGGAGTAAAGGGACTAGCCTCTACGAGCAGTACTTC.

The CDR3 coding sequence is TGTGCCAGCAGTGAAGCGGAGCGGGTATCGGCTTTCTTT. This translates into CASSEAERVSAFF. The rearrangement uses TRBV6-1 and TRBJ1-1; no clear D gene. V lost 0 bases and J lost 11, with 13 bases in between. Germline V gene lookup returns CDR1 MNHNS and CDR2 SASEGT. The CDR3 spans 13 residues.

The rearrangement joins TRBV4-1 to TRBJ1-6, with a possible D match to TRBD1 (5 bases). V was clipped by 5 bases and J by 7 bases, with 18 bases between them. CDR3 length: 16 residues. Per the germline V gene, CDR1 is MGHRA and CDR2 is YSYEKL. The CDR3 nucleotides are TGCGCCAGCAGCTCACTGGGGCCACTGGGCAATTCACCCCTCCACTTT. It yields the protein CASSSLGPLGNSPLHF.

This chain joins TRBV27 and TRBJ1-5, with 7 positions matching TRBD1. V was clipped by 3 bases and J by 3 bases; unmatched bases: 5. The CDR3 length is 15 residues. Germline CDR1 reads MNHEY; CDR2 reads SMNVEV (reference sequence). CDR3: CASSLNRGDNQPQHF. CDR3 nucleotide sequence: TGTGCCAGCAGTTTGAACAGGGGAGACAATCAGCCCCAGCATTTT.

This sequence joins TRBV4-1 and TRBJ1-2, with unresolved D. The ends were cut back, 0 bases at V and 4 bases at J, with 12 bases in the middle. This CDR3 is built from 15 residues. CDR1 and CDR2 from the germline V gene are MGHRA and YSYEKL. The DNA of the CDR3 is TGCGCCAGCAGCCAAGATCCCGGTAACCTCTATGGCTACACCTTC. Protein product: CASSQDPGNLYGYTF.

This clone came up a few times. The CDR3 protein is CSASGLAGAEQYF. In nucleotides, the CDR3 is TGCAGTGCTAGTGGTCTAGCGGGAGCCGAGCAGTACTTC. The V call is TRBV20-1, the J call TRBJ2-7, with TRBD2 identical over 10 bases. After removal of 3 bases from V and 6 bases from J, the junction contained 5 bases not matched to a gene. Germline values: CDR1 DFQATT, CDR2 SNEGSKA (reference sequence). The CDR3 runs to 13 residues.

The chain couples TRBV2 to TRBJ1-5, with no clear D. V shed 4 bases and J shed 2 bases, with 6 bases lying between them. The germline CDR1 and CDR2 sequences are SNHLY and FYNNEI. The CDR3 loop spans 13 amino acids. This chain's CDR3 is CASSVLGNQPQHF. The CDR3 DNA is TGTGCCAGCAGTGTACTAGGCAATCAGCCCCAGCATTTT.

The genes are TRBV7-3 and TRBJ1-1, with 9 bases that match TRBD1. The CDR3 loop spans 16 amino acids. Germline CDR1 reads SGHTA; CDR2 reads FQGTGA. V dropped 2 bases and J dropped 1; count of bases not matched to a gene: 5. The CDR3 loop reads CASSLYPDRGNTEAFF. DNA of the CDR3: TGTGCCAGCAGCTTATACCCGGACAGGGGGAACACTGAAGCTTTCTTT.